This T cell receptor (beta chain) was captured in a study of blood T cell repertoires in COVID-19. Study background: From the United States, Italy and Spain came samples of acute and convalescent COVID-19.

Authors' methods: Estimated nucleated cell counts came from reference gene primer amplification. Sequenced by immunoSEQ multiplex PCR; TCRdb stores in-frame clones only, minus some. The V and J calls and clone size were taken over from that table, and D and trimming were inferred from the DNA. Among 25,000 to 35,000 clones listed, roughly 84% were seen once. The germline gives CDR1 KGHSH, CDR2 LQKENI. The CDR3 has 13 amino acids. V lost 3 bases to trimming and J lost 8 bases; unmatched junction nucleotides: 2. Sequencing input: peripheral blood. This TCR derives from a human donor in a cohort sampled during active COVID-19. The genes are TRBV18 and TRBJ1-2; 11 bases match TRBD1. In nucleotides, the CDR3 is TGTGCCAGCTCACCGGACAGGGGGCAAGGCTACACCTTC. As protein: CASSPDRGQGYTF.